The 9 T cell receptor beta chains reported below all come from one sample, sequenced in a study of blood T cell repertoires in COVID-19. Some clones are missing from TCRdb's copy, which holds only in-frame ones; the method was immunoSEQ multiplex PCR. The sample has under 200,000 clones; 80% are singletons. Sequenced material: peripheral blood. Receptors were obtained from a man in his fifties or sixties with acute or convalescent COVID-19.

The chain uses TRBV6-2 or TRBV6-3 and TRBJ2-7, with 8 positions matching TRBD2. Germline values: CDR1 MNHEY, CDR2 SVGEGT. The V and J ends lost 4 bases and 1 base, in that order; junction bases with no gene match: 9. The CDR3 has 16 amino acids. CDR3 in DNA: TGTGCCAGCAGTTCCCTCCCCGGGACTAGATCCTACGAGCAGTACTTC. Translation gives CASSSLPGTRSYEQYF.

At least ten counts were recorded for this clone. The chain is built from TRBV5-1 and TRBJ2-7; 9 bases fit TRBD2. Trimming at V came to 4 bases and at J to 1 base, leaving 3 bases not matched to a gene. The CDR3 consists of 14 residues. The germline gives CDR1 SGHRS, CDR2 YFSETQ. Written as DNA, the CDR3 is TGCGCCAGCAGCGCAGCGGGGGGATCCTACGAGCAGTACTTC. It specifies CASSAAGGSYEQYF.

This clone was counted between two and nine times. The same CDR3 is also encoded by other DNA sequences in this sample. The J gene is TRBJ2-1, the V gene TRBV2; 11 nucleotides line up with TRBD2. CDR3 length: 14 residues. V gave up 9 bases and J gave up 4 bases; unmatched junction bases: 5. Germline lookup yields CDR1 SNHLY and CDR2 FYNNEI. The DNA of the CDR3 is TGTGCCAGTCGAACTAGCGGGGGTTACAATGAGCAGTTCTTC. This sequence encodes CASRTSGGYNEQFF.

The rearrangement uses TRBV6-1 and TRBJ2-1; D gene unclear. V was shortened by 2 bases and J by 6 bases, with 11 bases between the two germline ends. Germline loops: CDR1 MNHNS, CDR2 SASEGT. The CDR3 sequence is 14 residues long. CDR3 in amino acids: CASSEFGGVNEQFF. The CDR3 region has the DNA TGTGCCAGCAGTGAATTTGGTGGAGTCAATGAGCAGTTCTTC.

The chain uses TRBV12-5 and TRBJ1-3; perhaps TRBD1 as D (5 bases). This CDR3 has 14 residues. The V end was cut by 5 bases, the J end by 2 bases, with 10 bases between. Germline CDR1 is LGHNT and CDR2 is FRNRAP. CDR3 sequence: CASGQGFAGNTIYF. The DNA of the CDR3 is TGTGCTAGTGGTCAGGGTTTCGCTGGAAACACCATATATTTT.

V usage is TRBV9 and J usage is TRBJ1-5; a possible D gene is TRBD1 (6 bases). Trimming took 2 bases from V and 0 from J, leaving 9 bases between them. The CDR3 is 15 amino acids. CDR1 SGDLS and CDR2 YYNGEE come from the germline V gene. CDR3 sequence reads: CASSVAGDSNQPQHF. CDR3 bases: TGTGCCAGCAGCGTCGCAGGGGATAGCAATCAGCCCCAGCATTTT.

The chain has TRBV2 and TRBJ1-1; D perhaps matches TRBD1 (5 bases). CDR1 SNHLY and CDR2 FYNNEI come from the germline V gene. This CDR3 has 13 residues. The V and J ends lost 2 bases and 6 bases respectively, with 10 bases between them. CDR3 sequence: CASSEQGSSEAFF. The CDR3 region has the DNA TGTGCCAGCAGTGAACAGGGTTCTTCTGAAGCTTTCTTT. The full variable domain, in which reference TRBV2 and TRBJ1-1 provide the parts outside the CDR3, is EPEVTQTPSHQVTQMGQEVILRCVPISNHLYFYWYRQILGQKVEFLVSFYNNEISEKSEIFDDQFSVERPDGSNFTLKIRSTKLEDSAMYFCASSEQGSSEAFFGQGTRLTVV.

This chain links TRBV15 with TRBJ2-6, with a weak D call TRBD1 (6 bases). V lost 3 bases and J 2 bases, leaving 11 bases between the germline ends. CDR3 length equals 16 residues. The germline V gene has CDR1 LNHNV and CDR2 YYDKDF (reference sequence). The CDR3 region has the DNA TGTGCCACCAGCAGTCCACAGGGTGCTGGGGCCAACGTCCTGACTTTC. It encodes CATSSPQGAGANVLTF.

This clone was detected once. V usage is TRBV18 and J usage is TRBJ1-5, with D unresolved. Looked up from germline, CDR1 is KGHSH and CDR2 is LQKENI. V was clipped by 3 bases and J by 0 bases, with 12 bases between them. This CDR3 has 16 amino acids. CDR3 sequence reads: CASSPNSLTSNQPQHF. For the CDR3, the DNA is TGTGCCAGCTCACCGAACAGCCTAACTAGCAATCAGCCCCAGCATTTT.